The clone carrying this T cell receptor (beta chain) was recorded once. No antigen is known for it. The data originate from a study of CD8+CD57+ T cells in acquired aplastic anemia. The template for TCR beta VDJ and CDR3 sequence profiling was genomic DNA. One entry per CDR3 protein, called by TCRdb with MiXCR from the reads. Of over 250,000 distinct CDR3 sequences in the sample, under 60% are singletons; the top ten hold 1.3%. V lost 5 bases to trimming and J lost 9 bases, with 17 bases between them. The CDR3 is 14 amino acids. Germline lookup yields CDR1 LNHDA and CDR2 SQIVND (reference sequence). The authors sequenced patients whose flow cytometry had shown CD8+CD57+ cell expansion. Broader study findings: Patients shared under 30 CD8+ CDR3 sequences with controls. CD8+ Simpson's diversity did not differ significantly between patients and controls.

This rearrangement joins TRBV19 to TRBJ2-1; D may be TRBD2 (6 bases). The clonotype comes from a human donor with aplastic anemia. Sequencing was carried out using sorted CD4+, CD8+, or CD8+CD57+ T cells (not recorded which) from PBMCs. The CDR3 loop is CASSQGGISAEQFF. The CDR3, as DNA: TGTGCCAGTAGTCAGGGCGGGATCTCGGCTGAGCAGTTCTTC.